This entry describes one T cell receptor (beta chain). Antigen unknown. This sample was taken from a study of radiotherapy plus CTLA-4 blockade in lung cancer. Turning to the study itself: Disease control was present in 30% to 35% of patients, and objective responses in roughly 17%.

Findings of the study overall: There was expansion of tumor-derived TCR clones in blood after radiotherapy plus ipilimumab.

Method: immunoSEQ multiplex PCR; TCRdb's copy keeps in-frame clones and lacks some. The data show tens of thousands of clones, 70% to 90% seen once. Looked up from germline, CDR1 is SGDLS and CDR2 is YYNGEE. The CDR3 covers 15 residues. The source was peripheral blood, collected from a patient treated with radiotherapy plus ipilimumab. This chain links TRBV9 with TRBJ2-5; TRBD1 agrees at 7 bases. The better agreement between TRBJ2-7 and the DNA end casts doubt on the J call. The TCR was taken from a human donor with non-small cell lung cancer whose response to radiotherapy plus ipilimumab could not be evaluated. CDR3 residues: CASSPTQTGNYEQYF. In nucleotides, the CDR3 is TGTGCCAGCAGCCCCACGCAGACAGGGAACTACGAGCAGTACTTC.